The present T cell receptor beta chain was sequenced within a study of beta chain features in type 1 diabetes. Study results and caveats: The influence of HLA type on TCRB rearrangement stayed undetermined. Researchers report that Type 1 diabetes patients had moderately but significantly shorter TCRB CDR3s across all four CD4+ subsets.

Investigators reverse transcribed all isolated RNA, so they sequenced expressed TCRB transcripts. Here immunoSEQ multiplex PCR was the method, and the copy in TCRdb shows in-frame clones only, minus some. The sample shows more than 300,000 clones, around 9.3% of them seen only once. CD45RO/CCR7/CD25/CD127/CD95/CD27 sorting isolated CD4+ naive, central memory, regulatory and stem cell-like memory cells. Of note for this clone: No antigen is known for it.

This CDR3 is built from 15 residues. V was pared by 10 bases and J by 0 bases, with 13 bases between. Germline lookup yields CDR1 ENHRY and CDR2 SYGVKD. This receptor was taken from a man aged 25-45 years with type 1 diabetes. The chain has TRBV10-3 and TRBJ2-6, with D possibly TRBD1 on 5 matching bases. The sample comprised central memory CD4+ T cells from blood. CDR3 sequence (DNA): TGTGCCAGCAACCTAGACAGCTCTGGGGCCAACGTCCTGACTTTC. It translates to CASNLDSSGANVLTF.